Shown below are 5 T cell receptor beta chains from a single sample sequenced in a study of cytomegalovirus exposure and HLA in healthy donors. The primer mix had 60 Vbeta and 13 Jbeta primers. This table comes from immunoSEQ multiplex PCR, and its TCRdb copy is limited to in-frame clones, with some not included. This table holds approximately 38,000 clones, 82% found once. The sequenced sample consisted of PBMCs. The receptors here all came from a woman under 30 in good health and CMV-seropositive.

With respect to this clone: One junction end disagrees with the germline gene, perhaps due to a read error. The chain carries TRBV7-7 and TRBJ2-7; 9 bases agree with TRBD1. There are 14 residues in the CDR3. Germline V gene lookup returns CDR1 SSHAT and CDR2 FNYEAQ (reference sequence). CDR3 nucleotides: TGTGCTAGCAGCTTGCTGGACAGGGGAGGCGAGCAGTACTTC. It translates to CASSLLDRGGEQYF. Variable domain in full (rest from reference TRBV7-7 and TRBJ2-7): GAGVSQSPRYKVTKRGQDVTLRCDPISSHATLYWYQQALGQGPEFLTYFNYEAQPDKSGLPSDRFSAERPEGSISTLTIQRTEQRDSAMYRCASSLLDRGGEQYFGPGTRLTVT.

V and J are TRBV5-6 and TRBJ2-3; tentatively, D is TRBD1 (6 bases). V lost 0 bases and J 4 bases, leaving 9 bases between the germline ends. Germline V gene sequence: CDR1 SGHDT, CDR2 YYEEEE. CDR3 length equals 14 residues. The CDR3 is CASSLAGGSDTQYF. The CDR3 DNA follows: TGTGCCAGCAGCTTGGCTGGGGGCTCAGATACGCAGTATTTT.

Only one count was recorded for this clone. The rearrangement uses TRBV19 and TRBJ1-1; D gene uncertain. CDR1 and CDR2 from the germline V gene are LNHDA and SQIVND (reference sequence). This CDR3 region has 16 residues. The ends were cut back, 6 bases at V and 3 bases at J, with 20 bases in the middle. The CDR3 loop reads CASRSPSSGSDTEAFF. For the CDR3, the DNA is TGTGCCAGTAGATCACCCTCGTCCGGGTCGGACACTGAAGCTTTCTTT.

The CDR3 is CASSLSGLAGGAGDTQYF. The CDR3 nucleotides read TGTGCCAGCAGCTTATCGGGACTAGCGGGGGGAGCAGGAGATACGCAGTATTTT. The chain employs TRBV7-3 and TRBJ2-3, with 15 bases that match TRBD2. The CDR3 runs 18 residues. The V gene end was trimmed by 2 bases and the J gene end by 5 bases; junction bases not matched to a gene: 8. Germline V CDR1 and CDR2: SGHTA, FQGTGA.

The CDR3 is CASRHGQGDWETQYF. CDR3 bases: TGTGCCAGCAGACACGGACAGGGGGATTGGGAGACCCAGTACTTC. V and J are TRBV27 and TRBJ2-5, with 10 bases aligning to TRBD1. The CDR3 covers 15 residues. J lost 5 bases, V lost 6 bases, and 9 bases had no gene match. Germline V gene data show CDR1 as MNHEY and CDR2 as SMNVEV (reference sequence).